This T cell receptor beta chain appears in the sequencing data of a study of cytotoxic CD8 clonotypes in ibrutinib-treated CLL. Germline V CDR1 and CDR2: MNHEY, SMNVEV (reference sequence). This CDR3 is 16 amino acids long. With 5 bases removed from V and 2 bases from J, the gap between germline ends came to 16 bases. This clone was seen a single time. Its target is unknown. Profiled with immunoSEQ multiplex PCR; TCRdb holds only in-frame clones, not every one. Among 150,000 to 200,000 clones listed, about 88% were seen once. Study-wide results and limits: Baseline clonality, above age-matched healthy donor levels, tracked circulating CD8+ T-cell counts.

V is TRBV27 and J is TRBJ1-5; D perhaps matches TRBD1 (5 bases). This TCR derives from a human donor with chronic lymphocytic leukemia. The sample here was PBMCs, taken at disease progression, from a patient treated with ibrutinib. CDR3 nucleotides: TGTGCCAGCAGTACGGGATGGGACCGGGGCAATCAGCCCCAGCATTTT. Protein sequence: CASSTGWDRGNQPQHF.